These T cell receptor beta chains were read from a single sample in a study of OX40 agonist ivuxolimab in advanced cancers. The data were produced by immunoSEQ multiplex PCR, yet TCRdb's version contains in-frame clones alone and is incomplete. The profile covers roughly 92,000 clones, with about 92% appearing a single time and approximately 3.6% taken by the ten largest. The sequencing used CD4+ or CD8+ T cells sorted from blood, collected in a trial of the OX40 agonist ivuxolimab. Receptors originate from an adult with an advanced solid tumor such as melanoma, head and neck, liver or kidney cancer. Each CDR3 is given with its conserved first and last residue. A D gene is named only where the DNA matches it firmly. Expanded clones get a size class; other rows say once, few or many, or leave the size out.

TRBJ2-7,TRBV6-5,NA,NA,TGTGCCAGCAGTTACGGCAATACCTACGAGCAGTACTTC,CASSYGNTYEQYF
TRBJ2-3,TRBV9,NA,NA,TGTGCCAGCAGCAACTCCCCACTAGCTGGCACAGATACGCAGTATTTT,CASSNSPLAGTDTQYF
TRBJ1-6,TRBV6-5,NA,NA,TGTGCCAGCAGTCCACAGGGACCTGGATATTCACCCCTCCACTTT,CASSPQGPGYSPLHF
TRBJ2-7,TRBV2,NA,NA,TGTGCCAGCAGCCCTCAGTACGAGCAGTACTTC,CASSPQYEQYF
TRBJ2-5,TRBV13,TRBD2,once,TGTGCCAGCAGCCGTCGGGGGGGCGGACAAGAGACCCAGTACTTC,CASSRRGGGQETQYF
TRBJ2-7,TRBV9,TRBD1,once,TGTGCCAGCAGCGTAGGAGGACAGGGCTACGAGCAGTACTTC,CASSVGGQGYEQYF
TRBJ2-7,TRBV27,NA,once,TGTGCCAGCAGTTTGACCCCAGGCGCCAGCTCCTACGAGCAGTACTTC,CASSLTPGASSYEQYF
TRBJ1-1,TRBV5-1,NA,NA,TGCGCCAGCAGCTTGGCCGCAGTCGGTATGAACACTGAAGCTTTCTTT,CASSLAAVGMNTEAFF
TRBJ1-5,TRBV11-2,NA,NA,TGTGCCAGCAGCTTAGATGGGAATCAGCCCCAGCATTTT,CASSLDGNQPQHF
TRBJ2-1,TRBV6-5,TRBD1,once,TGTGCCAGCAGCCCAGGACAGGCATACTACAATGAGCAGTTCTTC,CASSPGQAYYNEQFF
TRBJ1-1,TRBV19,NA,NA,TGTGCCAGTAGTATATACGGGACATCGAACACTGAAGCTTTCTTT,CASSIYGTSNTEAFF
TRBJ1-2,TRBV4-1,NA,few,TGCGCCAGCAGCTTCGGGACGGCCTCTCACTATGGCTACACCTTC,CASSFGTASHYGYTF
TRBJ2-7,TRBV5-1,NA,once,TGCGCCAGCAGTTTCGCGGGGGCCGGCGAGCAGTACTTC,CASSFAGAGEQYF
TRBJ2-7,TRBV9,NA,once,TGTGCCAGCAGCCTCGGGGTAGCGCATTCCTACGAGCAGTACTTC,CASSLGVAHSYEQYF
TRBJ2-3,TRBV7-2,NA,NA,TGTGCCAGCAGCTTAAGGCCTACAGCGGTTCCCTTGCCCACAGATACGCAGTATTTT,CASSLRPTAVPLPTDTQYF
TRBJ2-1,TRBV28,TRBD1,once,TGTGCCAGCAGTTTCTTGTTGCAGGGGGCGAGTAATGAGCAGTTCTTC,CASSFLLQGASNEQFF
TRBJ1-1,TRBV13,NA,NA,TGTGCCAGCAGCTTCACCGGACAGTTGAACACTGAAGCTTTCTTT,CASSFTGQLNTEAFF
TRBJ1-6,TRBV7-2,NA,NA,TGTGCCAGCAGCTCGCCCCCTGGGGCAGGGGCATCTAATTCACCCCTCCACTTT,CASSSPPGAGASNSPLHF
TRBJ1-1,TRBV7-3,NA,once,TGTGCCAGCAGCTTTGCCTTGGACTTCACTGAAGCTTTCTTT,CASSFALDFTEAFF
TRBJ2-7,TRBV5-7,TRBD1,NA,TGTGCCAGCAGTTACGACAGGGGTGGCTACGAGCAGTACTTC,CASSYDRGGYEQYF
TRBJ2-3,TRBV5-1,TRBD2,NA,TGCGCCAGCAGCTTGGCGACTAGCGCCTACACAGATACGCAGTATTTT,CASSLATSAYTDTQYF
TRBJ1-4,TRBV7-2,NA,NA,TGTGCCAGCAGTTACCGATACAGGGCGACCGATGAAAAACTGTTTTTT,CASSYRYRATDEKLFF
TRBJ1-6,TRBV2,NA,NA,TGTGCCAGCAGTGGTGAACCGGTGGGTTCACCCCTCCACTTT,CASSGEPVGSPLHF
TRBJ2-1,TRBV19,NA,NA,TGTGCCAGTAGTTTCCCTATGGCCGAGCAGTTCTTC,CASSFPMAEQFF
TRBJ1-2,TRBV27,NA,NA,TGTGCCAGCAGGACGGGACGTGGCTACACCTTC,CASRTGRGYTF
TRBJ1-1,TRBV20-1,NA,few,TGCAGTGCTGAGAGGGAGGCCGGGGCTTTCTTT,CSAEREAGAFF
TRBJ2-1,TRBV10-3,NA,NA,TGTGCCATCAGTGAATCGGACGGCAAAATCTACAATGAGCAGTTCTTC,CAISESDGKIYNEQFF
TRBJ2-7,TRBV5-1,NA,NA,TGCGCCAGCAGCTTCAGGGACCAACTACGGGAGCAGTACTTC,CASSFRDQLREQYF
TRBJ1-5,TRBV6-1,NA,NA,TGTGCCAGCAGTGGAAGGGGGGCACGTAGCAATCAGCCCCAGCATTTT,CASSGRGARSNQPQHF
TRBJ2-1,TRBV19,NA,NA,TGTGCCAGTAGTTACGAACAGGCGCCCAACTACAATGAGCAGTTCTTC,CASSYEQAPNYNEQFF
TRBJ2-5,TRBV28,TRBD1,NA,TGTGCCAGCATCTCAGACAGGGGCAAAGACCAAGAGACCCAGTACTTC,CASISDRGKDQETQYF
TRBJ2-1,TRBV2,NA,NA,TGTGCCAGCAGTGGTCCCTACAATGAGCAGTTCTTC,CASSGPYNEQFF
TRBJ2-7,TRBV11-2,NA,NA,TGTGCCAGCAGCTTACTGACAGACTCCTACGAGCAGTACTTC,CASSLLTDSYEQYF
TRBJ2-3,TRBV2,TRBD1,NA,TGTGCCAGCACCCCGACAGGGGGGGATACGCAGTATTTT,CASTPTGGDTQYF
TRBJ2-3,TRBV27,NA,NA,TGTGCCAGCAGTTGGGGCGGGGGCACAGATACGCAGTATTTT,CASSWGGGTDTQYF
TRBJ1-1,TRBV7-8,NA,NA,TGTGCCAGCAGCTTAGAGGGGAACACTGAAGCTTTCTTT,CASSLEGNTEAFF
TRBJ2-1,TRBV29-1,NA,NA,TGCAGCGGGGGCGGCGGATTGTACAATGAGCAGTTCTTC,CSGGGGLYNEQFF
TRBJ1-1,TRBV6-5,NA,NA,TGTGCCAGCAGACGGACAGTGTACACTGAAGCTTTCTTT,CASRRTVYTEAFF
TRBJ1-2,TRBV29-1,NA,NA,TGCAGCGTGACAGAGCCTTCTGGTGGCTACACCTTC,CSVTEPSGGYTF
TRBJ1-1,TRBV19,TRBD1,once,TGTGCCAGTGGGTCAGGGGGCTCCCTCGGAGCTTTCTTT,CASGSGGSLGAFF
TRBJ1-4,TRBV27,NA,NA,TGTGCCAGCAGTTTGGCTAGGGCAACTAATGAAAAACTGTTTTTT,CASSLARATNEKLFF
TRBJ1-2,TRBV19,NA,NA,TGTGCCAGTAGTATAGACAGAGGTCCTAACTATGGCTACACCTTC,CASSIDRGPNYGYTF
TRBJ2-7,TRBV27,NA,NA,TGTGCCAGCAGTTTAGGCAGGGACTACGAGCAGTACTTC,CASSLGRDYEQYF
TRBJ2-1,TRBV19,TRBD2,NA,TGTGCCAGTAGTCCGAAAGCATCCGGGCTAGCGGGGGTTCTACCGTACAATGAGCAGTTCTTC,CASSPKASGLAGVLPYNEQFF
TRBJ2-3,TRBV6-5,TRBD2,NA,TGTGCCAGCGGACTAGGTCCCACAGATACGCAGTATTTT,CASGLGPTDTQYF
TRBJ1-2,TRBV19,NA,few,TGTGCCAGTAGTTCCCAACAGGGTGCTGATGGCTACACCTTC,CASSSQQGADGYTF
TRBJ2-7,TRBV29-1,NA,NA,TGCAGCGTTGAAGACACTGGGCAGGGAGAATACGAGCAGTACTTC,CSVEDTGQGEYEQYF
TRBJ1-2,TRBV28,NA,NA,TGTGCCAGCAGCCTGACGAGAAACTATGGCTACACCTTC,CASSLTRNYGYTF
TRBJ2-4,TRBV19,NA,once,TGTGCCAGTAGCCCCTGGGGCAAAAACATTCAGTACTTC,CASSPWGKNIQYF
TRBJ2-7,TRBV6-1,NA,NA,TGTGCCAGCAGTGAACTCTACGAGCAGTACTTC,CASSELYEQYF
TRBJ2-5,TRBV6-6,TRBD1,NA,TGTGCCAGCAGGGGGACAGAAGAGACCCAGTACTTC,CASRGTEETQYF
TRBJ2-3,TRBV27,TRBD2,NA,TGTGCCAGCAAAAGAAGAGGACTAGCGGACACAGATACGCAGTATTTT,CASKRRGLADTDTQYF
TRBJ1-5,TRBV10-1,NA,NA,TGCGCCAGCAGTGGCCACCCAAATATTAATCAGCCCCAGCATTTT,CASSGHPNINQPQHF